The clone carrying this T cell receptor (beta chain) was seen a single time. This sample was taken from a study of T cell changes during pregnancy in multiple sclerosis. The CDR3 consists of 15 residues. The germline V gene encodes CDR1 SGHVS and CDR2 FQNEAQ. V lost 6 bases to trimming and J lost 3 bases; unmatched junction nucleotides: 10. TCRdb's copy holds only in-frame clones and misses some; the assay was immunoSEQ multiplex PCR. The repertoire consists of some 28,000 clones, with roughly 91% occurring once and the leading ten covering under 4%. The chain combines TRBV7-8 with TRBJ2-7; 8 bases are a match to TRBD2. The sample consisted of CD4+ T cells from peripheral blood mononuclear cells, taken in the first trimester of pregnancy. This receptor was obtained from a female donor in good health, enrolled as a control in a pregnancy study. CDR3 nucleotides: TGTGCCAGCAGTCATTCAGCCGGGGGGGGCTACGAGCAGTACTTC. Residues: CASSHSAGGGYEQYF.